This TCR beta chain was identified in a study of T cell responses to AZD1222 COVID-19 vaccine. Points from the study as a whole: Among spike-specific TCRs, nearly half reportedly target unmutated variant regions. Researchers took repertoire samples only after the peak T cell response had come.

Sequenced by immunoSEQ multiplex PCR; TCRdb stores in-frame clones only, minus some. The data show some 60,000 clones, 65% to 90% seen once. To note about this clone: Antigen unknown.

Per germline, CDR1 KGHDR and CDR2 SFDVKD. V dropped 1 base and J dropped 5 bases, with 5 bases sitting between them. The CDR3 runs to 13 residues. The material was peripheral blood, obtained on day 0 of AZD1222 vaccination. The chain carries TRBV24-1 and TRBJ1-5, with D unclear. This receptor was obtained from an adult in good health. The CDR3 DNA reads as TGTGCCACCAGTGATTTCGGGGATCAGCCCCAGCATTTT. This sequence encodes CATSDFGDQPQHF.